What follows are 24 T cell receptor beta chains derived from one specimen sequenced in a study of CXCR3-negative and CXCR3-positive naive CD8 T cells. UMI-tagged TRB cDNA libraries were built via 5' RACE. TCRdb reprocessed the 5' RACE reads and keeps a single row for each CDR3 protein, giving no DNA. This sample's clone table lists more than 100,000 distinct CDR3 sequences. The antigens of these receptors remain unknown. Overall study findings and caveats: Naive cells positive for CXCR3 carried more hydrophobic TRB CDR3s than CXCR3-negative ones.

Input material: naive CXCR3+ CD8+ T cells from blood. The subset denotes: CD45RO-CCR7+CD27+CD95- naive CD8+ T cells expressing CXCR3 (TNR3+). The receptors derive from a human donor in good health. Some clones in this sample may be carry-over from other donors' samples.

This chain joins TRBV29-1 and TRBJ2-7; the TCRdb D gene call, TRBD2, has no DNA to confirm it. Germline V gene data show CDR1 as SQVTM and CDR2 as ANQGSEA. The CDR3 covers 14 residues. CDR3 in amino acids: CSVEGSGRSYEQYF.

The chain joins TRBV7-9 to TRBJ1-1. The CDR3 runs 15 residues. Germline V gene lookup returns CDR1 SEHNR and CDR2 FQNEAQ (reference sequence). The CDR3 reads CASSLRPPENTEAFF.

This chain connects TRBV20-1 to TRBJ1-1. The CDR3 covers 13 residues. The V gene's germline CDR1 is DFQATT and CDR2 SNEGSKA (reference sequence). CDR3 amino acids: CSYPSDLNTEAFF.

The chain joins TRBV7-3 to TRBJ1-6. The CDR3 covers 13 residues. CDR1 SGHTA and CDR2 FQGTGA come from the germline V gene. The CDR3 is CASSFDVGSPLHF.

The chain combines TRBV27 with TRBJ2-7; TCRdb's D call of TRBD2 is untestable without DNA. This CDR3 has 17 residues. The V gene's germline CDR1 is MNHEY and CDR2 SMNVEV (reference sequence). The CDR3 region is CASSLYSSGTKVPEQYF.

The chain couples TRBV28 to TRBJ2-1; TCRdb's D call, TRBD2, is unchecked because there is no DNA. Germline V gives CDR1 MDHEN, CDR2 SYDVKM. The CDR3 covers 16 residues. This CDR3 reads CASSLAGGPRDNEQFF.

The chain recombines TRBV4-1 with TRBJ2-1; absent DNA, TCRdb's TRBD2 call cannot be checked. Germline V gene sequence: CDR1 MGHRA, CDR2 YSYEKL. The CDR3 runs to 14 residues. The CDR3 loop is CASSQIAGGPSQFF.

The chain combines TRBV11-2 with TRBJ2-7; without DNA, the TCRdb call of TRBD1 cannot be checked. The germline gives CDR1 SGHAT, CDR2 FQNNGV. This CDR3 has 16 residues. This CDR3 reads CASSGRDSNPSREQYF.

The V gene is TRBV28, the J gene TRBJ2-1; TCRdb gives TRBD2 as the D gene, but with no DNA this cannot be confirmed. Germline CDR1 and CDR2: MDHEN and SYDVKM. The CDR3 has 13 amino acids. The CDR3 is CASSLGRWNEQFF.

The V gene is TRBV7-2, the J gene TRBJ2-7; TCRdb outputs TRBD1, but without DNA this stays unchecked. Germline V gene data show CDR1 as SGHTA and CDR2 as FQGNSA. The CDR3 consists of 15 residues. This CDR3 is CASSLAWGSTWEQYF. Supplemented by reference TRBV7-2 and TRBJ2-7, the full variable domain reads GAGVSQSPSNKVTEKGKDVELRCDPISGHTALYWYRQSLGQGLEFLIYFQGNSAPDKSGLPSDRFSAERTGGSVSTLTIQRTQQEDSAVYLCASSLAWGSTWEQYFGPGTRLTVT.

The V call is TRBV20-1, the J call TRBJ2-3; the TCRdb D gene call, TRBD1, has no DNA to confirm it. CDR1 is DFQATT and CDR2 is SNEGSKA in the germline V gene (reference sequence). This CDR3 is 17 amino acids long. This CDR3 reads CSATFWGDILNTDTQYF.

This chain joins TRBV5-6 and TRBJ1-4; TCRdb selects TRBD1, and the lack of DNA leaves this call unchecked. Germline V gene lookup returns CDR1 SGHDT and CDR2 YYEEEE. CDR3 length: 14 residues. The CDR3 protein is CASSTGTGGEKLFF. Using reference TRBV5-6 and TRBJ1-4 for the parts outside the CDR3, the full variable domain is DAGVTQSPTHLIKTRGQQVTLRCSPKSGHDTVSWYQQALGQGPQFIFQYYEEEERQRGNFPDRFSGHQFPNYSSELNVNALLLGDSALYLCASSTGTGGEKLFFGSGTQLSVL.

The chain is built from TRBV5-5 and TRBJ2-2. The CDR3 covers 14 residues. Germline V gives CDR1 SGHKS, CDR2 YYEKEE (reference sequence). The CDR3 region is CASSWGIDTGELFF.

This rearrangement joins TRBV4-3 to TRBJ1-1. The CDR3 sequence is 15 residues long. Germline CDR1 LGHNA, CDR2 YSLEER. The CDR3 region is CASSQVIAENTEAFF.

The CDR3 protein is CASSFSQQGFSYNEQFF. The V gene is TRBV12-3 or TRBV12-4, the J gene TRBJ2-1; the D call from TCRdb, TRBD1, cannot be confirmed without DNA. CDR3 size: 17 residues.

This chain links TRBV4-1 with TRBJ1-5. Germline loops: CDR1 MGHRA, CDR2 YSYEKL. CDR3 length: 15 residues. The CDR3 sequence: CASSQALVLNQPQHF.

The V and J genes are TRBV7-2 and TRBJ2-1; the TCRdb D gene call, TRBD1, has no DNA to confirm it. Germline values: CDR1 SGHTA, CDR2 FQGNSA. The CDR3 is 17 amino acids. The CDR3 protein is CASSLITGSRGLNEQFF. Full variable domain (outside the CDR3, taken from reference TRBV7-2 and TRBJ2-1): GAGVSQSPSNKVTEKGKDVELRCDPISGHTALYWYRQSLGQGLEFLIYFQGNSAPDKSGLPSDRFSAERTGGSVSTLTIQRTQQEDSAVYLCASSLITGSRGLNEQFFGPGTRLTVL.

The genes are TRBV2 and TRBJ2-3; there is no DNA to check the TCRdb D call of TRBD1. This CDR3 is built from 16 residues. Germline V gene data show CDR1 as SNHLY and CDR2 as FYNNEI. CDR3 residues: CASSEPGRGATDTQYF.

Here the CDR3 reads CASSMDSSYEQYF. The chain couples TRBV19 to TRBJ2-7. The CDR3 totals 13 residues. CDR1 LNHDA and CDR2 SQIVND come from the germline V gene (reference sequence).

CDR3 sequence: CSSGTANTGELFF. The chain has TRBV29-1 and TRBJ2-2; checking the TCRdb D call of TRBD1 is not possible without DNA. The CDR3 length is 13 residues. The germline V gene encodes CDR1 SQVTM and CDR2 ANQGSEA.

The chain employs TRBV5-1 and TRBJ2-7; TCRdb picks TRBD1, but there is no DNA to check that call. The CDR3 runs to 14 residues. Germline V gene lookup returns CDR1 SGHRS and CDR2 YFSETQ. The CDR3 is CASSGGDRAYEQYF.

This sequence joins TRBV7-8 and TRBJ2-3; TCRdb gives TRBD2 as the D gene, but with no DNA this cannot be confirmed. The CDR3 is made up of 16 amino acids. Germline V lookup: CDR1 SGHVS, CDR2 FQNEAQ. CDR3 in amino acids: CASSWPLDLGTDTQYF.

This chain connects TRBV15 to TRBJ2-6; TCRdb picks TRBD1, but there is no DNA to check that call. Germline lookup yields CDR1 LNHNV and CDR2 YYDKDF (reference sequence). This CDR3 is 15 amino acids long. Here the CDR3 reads CATKGEASGANVLTF.

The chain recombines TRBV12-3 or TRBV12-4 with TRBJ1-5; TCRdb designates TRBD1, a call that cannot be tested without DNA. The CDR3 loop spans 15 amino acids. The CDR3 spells CASSLDTLKDQPQHF.